This T cell receptor (beta chain) was captured in a study of blood T cell repertoires in COVID-19. Study information: PBMCs, B-cell-depleted T cells, or T cells were the source of the cDNA or gDNA that made up the material.

The CDR3 spans 20 residues. Methods used by the authors: Counts of nucleated cells, estimated from reference gene primer amplification, were obtained. The repertoire was sequenced with immunoSEQ multiplex PCR; TCRdb's copy has only in-frame clones and lacks some. V and J calls and clone size are given by that table; D and trimming were obtained from the DNA. The top ten clones hold around 1.9% of a sample with approximately 150,000 clones, roughly 91% of them seen once. The receptor was derived from a man aged 50-60 years who had recovered from COVID-19. V and J are TRBV12-2 and TRBJ2-7; the table's D call TRBD2 went unverified against the DNA. TRBV12-2 is shown as a pseudogene. Sequencing was done on a sample of peripheral blood. CDR3 sequence reads: CASRKIFGLAEEPQLYEQYF. The CDR3 DNA sequence: TGTGCAAGTCGGAAAATTTTCGGACTAGCGGAAGAGCCTCAACTCTACGAGCAGTACTTC.